This is a list of T cell receptor beta chains from one sample in a study of lymphopenia after photon versus proton radiotherapy. Sequencing used immunoSEQ multiplex PCR; TCRdb keeps in-frame clones, though not all of them. The data show about 12,000 clones, 88% seen once. The sample consisted of peripheral blood, taken from a patient treated with photon-based radiotherapy. These receptors were taken from a man in his sixties with pancreatic cancer. The CDR3 runs from the conserved cysteine through the conserved F or W. Fields, in order: CDR3 DNA, CDR3 protein, clone size, D gene, CDR3 length, V gene, J gene. The D gene is left open where the match is weak. Clone size is stated in some rows and not others, as once, few, many or a class when expanded.

TGTGCCAGCAGCGTAGGTGACCTGGGCTCCTACGAGCAGTACTTC	CASSVGDLGSYEQYF	.	.	15	TRBV9	TRBJ2-7
TGTGCCAGTAGTATTCCTGGGCAGGGCTATGGCTACACCTTC	CASSIPGQGYGYTF	.	.	14	TRBV19	TRBJ1-2
TGCGCCAGCAGCTTGGGTATAGCAGGCTATGAGCAGTTCTTC	CASSLGIAGYEQFF	.	.	14	TRBV5-1	TRBJ2-1
TGCGCCAGCAGCCAAGTTATCTCAGCGGGGGGGCCCTACAATGAGCAGTTCTTC	CASSQVISAGGPYNEQFF	once	TRBD2	18	TRBV4-3	TRBJ2-1
TGTGCCAGCAGCTTACGGGCGGGGATGAACACTGAAGCTTTCTTT	CASSLRAGMNTEAFF	.	.	15	TRBV7-9	TRBJ1-1
TGTGCCTGGAGTCGAGACAACGCCCGGGGTAATGAAGCTTTCTTT	CAWSRDNARGNEAFF	.	.	15	TRBV30	TRBJ1-1
TGTGCCAGCTCACCGGAGGTTTCCAGCTCCTACGAGCAGTACTTC	CASSPEVSSSYEQYF	.	.	15	TRBV18	TRBJ2-7
TGCGCCAGCAGCTTGGCCTTGGGGTCCAACGAGCAGTACTTC	CASSLALGSNEQYF	.	.	14	TRBV5-1	TRBJ2-7
TGCGCCAGCAGCCAGGGACAGGGGGCGCTTGGGGGCTACACCTTC	CASSQGQGALGGYTF	.	TRBD1	15	TRBV23-1	TRBJ1-2
TGTGCCAGCAGTTACTCATTTTGGGGCAGGGGGACAGAAGCTTTCTTT	CASSYSFWGRGTEAFF	.	TRBD1	16	TRBV6-5	TRBJ1-1
TGTGCCAGCAGCTTGGGGATTTCGATGTTTGATGTGAACACTGAAGCTTTCTTT	CASSLGISMFDVNTEAFF	few	.	18	TRBV5-5	TRBJ1-1
TGTGCCAGCTCACCCCTCCCCCCGGGAGTGAACACTGAAGCTTTCTTT	CASSPLPPGVNTEAFF	once	.	16	TRBV18	TRBJ1-1
TGTGCCAGCAGCCGGACAGGGGGCGCTGACTATGGCTACACCTTC	CASSRTGGADYGYTF	.	TRBD1	15	TRBV5-4	TRBJ1-2
TGTGCCTGGAGTGCACATCTAAGTTCTGGAAACACCATATATTTT	CAWSAHLSSGNTIYF	once	.	15	TRBV30	TRBJ1-3
TGTGCCAGCAGCCGCACGGGACAGGCAAGCCAGCCCCAGCATTTT	CASSRTGQASQPQHF	.	TRBD1	15	TRBV11-2	TRBJ1-5
TGCGCCAGCAGCCGGGCGCCGGATCAGCCCCAGCATTTT	CASSRAPDQPQHF	.	.	13	TRBV5-1	TRBJ1-5
TGTGCCAGCAGCAAAGGCAGGGGGTACGAGCAGTACTTC	CASSKGRGYEQYF	few	TRBD1	13	TRBV6-5	TRBJ2-7
TGTGCCAGCAGCTTGGACAGGTTAAACACTGAAGCTTTCTTT	CASSLDRLNTEAFF	.	.	14	TRBV5-6	TRBJ1-1
TGTGCCAGCAGCTTATGGGGACCGGGACAGGGGGCTTTTCAGCCCCAGCATTTT	CASSLWGPGQGAFQPQHF	.	TRBD1	18	TRBV7-2	TRBJ1-5
TGTGCCAGCAGTTACCGAAACAGTAAGAATGAAAAACTGTTTTTT	CASSYRNSKNEKLFF	.	.	15	TRBV6-5	TRBJ1-4
TGTGCCAGCAGCCTATATACAGATACGCAGTATTTT	CASSLYTDTQYF	.	.	12	TRBV5-5	TRBJ2-3
TGTGCCAGCAAGTTGGACAGGGCGAACACTGAAGCTTTCTTT	CASKLDRANTEAFF	.	TRBD1	14	TRBV2	TRBJ1-1
TGCGCCAGCAGCCAAGCCAGGGAGGGCTCACCCCTCCACTTT	CASSQAREGSPLHF	.	.	14	TRBV4-1	TRBJ1-6
TGCGCCAGCAGCTTGGCTTCCGGGGGCTCCTATAATTCACCCCTCCACTTT	CASSLASGGSYNSPLHF	once	.	17	TRBV5-1	TRBJ1-6
TGTGCCAGCTCACCGCCGGGCGGCTTTTACTACGAGCAGTACTTC	CASSPPGGFYYEQYF	.	.	15	TRBV18	TRBJ2-7
TGTGCCAGCTCACCACAGCGACAACCGTACGAGCAGTACTTC	CASSPQRQPYEQYF	.	.	14	TRBV18	TRBJ2-7
TGTGCCAGTAGTATTGAGGCAGGGAGGTCCTACGAGCAGTACTTC	CASSIEAGRSYEQYF	.	.	15	TRBV19	TRBJ2-7
TGTGCCAGCAAAGGAGAGGGGAATGGCTACACCTTC	CASKGEGNGYTF	.	.	12	TRBV2	TRBJ1-2
TGTGCCTGGAACCCGGGGGGAGCCACTAAAGCTTTCTTT	CAWNPGGATKAFF	.	.	13	TRBV30	TRBJ1-1
TGCGCCAGCAGCTTCGGACAGGGTGGGGGGAACACTGAAGCTTTCTTT	CASSFGQGGGNTEAFF	.	TRBD1	16	TRBV5-1	TRBJ1-1